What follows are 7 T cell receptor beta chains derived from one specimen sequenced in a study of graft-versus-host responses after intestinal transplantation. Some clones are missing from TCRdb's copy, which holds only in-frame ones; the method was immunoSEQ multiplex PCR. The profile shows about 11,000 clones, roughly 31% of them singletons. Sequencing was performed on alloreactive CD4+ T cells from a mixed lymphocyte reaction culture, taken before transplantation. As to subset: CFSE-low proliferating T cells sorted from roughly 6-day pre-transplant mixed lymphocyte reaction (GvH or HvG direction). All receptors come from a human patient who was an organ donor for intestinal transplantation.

CDR3 in DNA: TGTGCCAGCAGCGTAGCTTCCGGACACCACACAGATACGCAGTATTTT. It is translated as CASSVASGHHTDTQYF. The rearrangement joins TRBV9 to TRBJ2-3; maybe TRBD1 (5 bases). CDR1 is SGDLS, CDR2 YYNGEE, per germline. The ends were cut back, 0 bases at V and 2 bases at J, with 13 bases in the middle. This CDR3 contains 16 residues.

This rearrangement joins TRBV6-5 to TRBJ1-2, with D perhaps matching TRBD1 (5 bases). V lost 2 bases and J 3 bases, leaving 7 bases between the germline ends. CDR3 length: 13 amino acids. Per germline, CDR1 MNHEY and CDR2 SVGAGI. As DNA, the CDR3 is TGTGCCAGCAGTTACGGCAGGGACTATGGCTACACCTTC. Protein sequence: CASSYGRDYGYTF.

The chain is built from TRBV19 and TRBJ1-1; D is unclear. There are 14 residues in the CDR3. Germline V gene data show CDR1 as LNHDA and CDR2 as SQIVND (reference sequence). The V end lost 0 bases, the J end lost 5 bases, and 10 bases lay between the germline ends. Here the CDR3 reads CASSIDNRDTEAFF. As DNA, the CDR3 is TGTGCCAGTAGTATAGATAATCGGGATACTGAAGCTTTCTTT.

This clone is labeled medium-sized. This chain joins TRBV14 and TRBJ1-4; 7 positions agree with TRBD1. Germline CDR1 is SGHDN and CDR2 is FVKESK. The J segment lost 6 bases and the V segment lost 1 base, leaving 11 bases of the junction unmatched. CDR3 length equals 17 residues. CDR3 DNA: TGTGCCAGCAGCCAAGGGGCGTCCGGGACAGCTTATGAAAAACTGTTTTTT. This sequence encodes CASSQGASGTAYEKLFF.

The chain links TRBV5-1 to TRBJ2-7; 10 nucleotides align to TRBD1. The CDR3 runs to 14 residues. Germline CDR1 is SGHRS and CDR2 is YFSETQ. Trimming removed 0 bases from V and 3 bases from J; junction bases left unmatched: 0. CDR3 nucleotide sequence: TGCGCCAGCAGCTTGGGGACAGGGGGCTACGAGCAGTACTTC. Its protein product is CASSLGTGGYEQYF.

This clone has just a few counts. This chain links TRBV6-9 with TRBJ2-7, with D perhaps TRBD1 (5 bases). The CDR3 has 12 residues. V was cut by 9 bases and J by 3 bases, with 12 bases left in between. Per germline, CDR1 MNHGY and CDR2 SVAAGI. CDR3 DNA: TGTGCCAGACCGACAGAGCTCTACGAGCAGTACTTC. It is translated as CARPTELYEQYF.

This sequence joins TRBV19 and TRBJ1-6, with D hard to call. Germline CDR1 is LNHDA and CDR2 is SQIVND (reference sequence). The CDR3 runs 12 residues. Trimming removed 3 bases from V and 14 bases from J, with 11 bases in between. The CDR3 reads CASSISGFTLHF. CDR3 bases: TGTGCCAGTAGTATTTCGGGTTTCACCCTCCACTTT.